The 32 T cell receptor beta chains reported below all come from one sample, sequenced in a study of T cells after yellow fever vaccination. TCRdb reanalysed the 5' RACE reads using MiXCR and keeps one entry per CDR3 protein. Of around 320,000 distinct CDR3 sequences in the sample, 3.5% to 5% were seen once. The specimen comprised PBMCs, sampled 15 days after the yellow fever booster vaccination. All receptors come from a young man who received the YFV17D yellow fever vaccine.

The chain is built from TRBV3-1 and TRBJ2-2, with a possible D match to TRBD2 (7 bases). CDR1 is LGHDT and CDR2 is YNNKEL in the germline V gene (reference sequence). The CDR3 covers 15 residues. Trimming removed 4 bases at V and 5 bases at J, with 14 bases between. The CDR3 loop reads CASSPGGRVTGELFF. The DNA for the CDR3 is TGTGCCAGCAGCCCCGGGGGGCGTGTAACCGGGGAGCTGTTTTTT.

This chain uses TRBV11-2 with TRBJ2-1; D may be TRBD1 (6 bases). CDR1 and CDR2 from the germline V gene are SGHAT and FQNNGV. The V end was cut by 1 base, the J end by 2 bases, with 12 bases between. This CDR3 comprises 16 residues. The CDR3 bases are TGTGCCAGCAGCTTAGTTCGAGGGGGTCCCTACAATGAGCAGTTCTTC. Its protein is CASSLVRGGPYNEQFF.

The chain couples TRBV30 to TRBJ1-2; unclear D gene. The CDR3 totals 15 residues. Germline CDR1 reads GTSNPN; CDR2 reads SVGIG (reference sequence). Trimming cost V 0 bases and J 5 bases, with 16 bases left between them. Here the CDR3 reads CAWSVIGQRRYGYTF. The CDR3 DNA reads TGTGCCTGGAGTGTAATCGGGCAGAGAAGGTATGGCTACACCTTC.

This clonotype was seen repeatedly, ten times or more. The chain joins TRBV20-1 to TRBJ1-5, with D maybe TRBD1 (5 bases). CDR1 is DFQATT, CDR2 SNEGSKA, per germline (reference sequence). This CDR3 is built from 15 residues. Trimming cost V 5 bases and J 0 bases, with 14 bases left between them. CDR3 nucleotide sequence: TGCAGTGCTGGGGCAGGGCCTTATAGCAATCAGCCCCAGCATTTT. It codes for CSAGAGPYSNQPQHF.

This chain links TRBV20-1 with TRBJ1-2; weak D call: TRBD1 (5 bases). V shed 6 bases and J shed 2 bases, with 16 bases lying between them. The CDR3 runs to 14 residues. Germline CDR1 reads DFQATT; CDR2 reads SNEGSKA (reference sequence). The CDR3 nucleotides read TGCAGTGCCAACCATCAGGGAGGAAACTATGGCTACACCTTC. Translated, it gives CSANHQGGNYGYTF.

The sample holds many counts of this clonotype. The chain carries TRBV2 and TRBJ1-6, with D maybe TRBD1 (5 bases). The length of the CDR3 is 15 residues. V lost 6 bases to trimming and J lost 7 bases, with 16 bases between them. CDR1 is SNHLY, CDR2 FYNNEI, per germline. CDR3 sequence (DNA): TGTGCCAGCAGAGTCTCCAGGGCAATGAATTCACCCCTCCACTTT. This translates into CASRVSRAMNSPLHF.

This clonotype was detected many times. The chain recombines TRBV5-1 with TRBJ1-2, with D perhaps TRBD1 (6 bases). CDR1 and CDR2 from the germline V gene are SGHRS and YFSETQ. Trimming pared 0 bases from V and 5 bases from J, leaving 14 bases between. The CDR3 has 15 residues. CDR3 nucleotides: TGCGCCAGCAGCTTGGGAGGGGGACGGATATATGGCTACACCTTC. This sequence encodes CASSLGGGRIYGYTF. Complete variable domain (other parts from reference TRBV5-1 and TRBJ1-2): KAGVTQTPRYLIKTRGQQVTLSCSPISGHRSVSWYQQTPGQGLQFLFEYFSETQRNKGNFPGRFSGRQFSNSRSEMNVSTLELGDSALYLCASSLGGGRIYGYTFGSGTRLTVV.

This clonotype was seen a handful of times. The V call is TRBV7-6, the J call TRBJ2-7, with a tentative D call TRBD1 (6 bases). CDR1 is SGHVS, CDR2 FNYEAQ, per germline. The CDR3 runs to 14 residues. V was pared by 2 bases and J by 6 bases, with 14 bases between. CDR3 in amino acids: CASSLLLRGGEQYV. DNA for the CDR3: TGTGCCAGCAGCTTACTTCTTAGAGGGGGCGAGCAGTACGTC.

This clonotype has ten or more counts. The chain is built from TRBV5-1 and TRBJ2-7, with D possibly TRBD1 on 6 matching bases. CDR1 is SGHRS and CDR2 is YFSETQ in the germline V gene. V was pared by 5 bases and J by 5 bases, with 14 bases between. The CDR3 is 13 residues long. CDR3: CASRPGAGNEQYF. CDR3 DNA sequence: TGCGCCAGCAGGCCAGGGGCAGGGAACGAGCAGTACTTC.

The sample holds a few counts of this clonotype. The CDR3 bases are TGTGCCAGCTCACCACCCAACCTTTCGGGACAGGGGCCCGGACTGTTTTTT. Its protein is CASSPPNLSGQGPGLFF. The rearrangement uses TRBV18 and TRBJ1-4, with TRBD1 identical over 10 bases. The J segment lost 13 bases and the V segment lost 0 bases, leaving 14 bases of the junction unmatched. This CDR3 has 17 residues. Per germline, CDR1 KGHSH and CDR2 LQKENI.

In its sample, this clonotype was seen a few times. This sequence joins TRBV28 and TRBJ2-4; 8 bases agree with TRBD2. V was clipped by 5 bases and J by 0 bases; unmatched bases: 9. Germline V lookup: CDR1 MDHEN, CDR2 SYDVKM. The length of the CDR3 is 17 residues. In nucleotides, the CDR3 is TGTGCCAGCAGTCCCCCGGGAGGGGGGCTAGCCAAAAACATTCAGTACTTC. It codes for CASSPPGGGLAKNIQYF.

A remark on this clonotype: Its ends do not fully match the called genes, so a read error is possible. This chain connects TRBV3-1 to TRBJ2-3; the D gene is possibly TRBD1 (5 bases). The CDR3 runs to 14 residues. The germline gives CDR1 LGHDT, CDR2 YNNKEL (reference sequence). CDR3 protein: CASRQGGASDTQYF. CDR3 DNA: TGTGCCAGCAGACAAGGTGGGGCTTCAGATACGCAGTATTTT.

This clonotype was observed a handful of times. This chain links TRBV2 with TRBJ2-5, with a possible D match to TRBD2 (6 bases). Trimming left V 11 bases short and J 5 bases short, with 15 bases between. The CDR3 has 12 residues. Germline CDR1 reads SNHLY; CDR2 reads FYNNEI. The CDR3: CAGSSAGETQYF. In nucleotides, the CDR3 is TGTGCCGGGTCCTCGGCGGGGGAGACCCAGTACTTC.

This clonotype was seen many times. V and J are TRBV29-1 and TRBJ1-1; a possible D gene is TRBD1 (6 bases). The CDR3 spans 14 residues. Germline lookup yields CDR1 SQVTM and CDR2 ANQGSEA. V was pared by 5 bases and J by 0 bases, with 13 bases between. The CDR3 protein is CSVIRGGVNTEAFF. As DNA, the CDR3 is TGCAGCGTTATCAGGGGCGGGGTGAACACTGAAGCTTTCTTT.

This chain connects TRBV2 to TRBJ1-6; possibly TRBD1 for D (6 bases). Trimming cost V 7 bases and J 6 bases, with 10 bases left between them. The germline V gene encodes CDR1 SNHLY and CDR2 FYNNEI. The CDR3 extends over 13 amino acids. DNA of the CDR3: TGTGCCAGCAAACGGGGGCCTAATTCACCCCTCCACTTT. Translating it yields CASKRGPNSPLHF.

This clonotype came up a few times. The chain employs TRBV7-9 and TRBJ2-1; D not resolved. Looked up from germline, CDR1 is SEHNR and CDR2 is FQNEAQ (reference sequence). The V gene lost 1 base and the J gene lost 2 bases, with 9 bases spanning the gap. The CDR3 is made up of 15 amino acids. In DNA form, the CDR3 reads TGTGCCAGCAGCTTAGGGGAAAGGGCCTACAATGAGCAGTTCTTC. Encoded protein: CASSLGERAYNEQFF.

This clonotype turned up a few times. This chain joins TRBV7-2 and TRBJ1-4, with D unclear. Germline CDR1 reads SGHTA; CDR2 reads FQGNSA. The CDR3 has 16 amino acids. Trimming cost V 5 bases and J 0 bases, with 13 bases left between them. This CDR3 reads CASSREVLATNEKLFF. The CDR3 DNA follows: TGTGCCAGCAGCCGAGAAGTTCTTGCAACTAATGAAAAACTGTTTTTT.

In its sample, this clonotype was seen a few times. The rearrangement links TRBV7-8 to TRBJ2-2; TRBD2 aligns across 8 bases. Germline values: CDR1 SGHVS, CDR2 FQNEAQ. Germline trimming cut 1 base from V and 1 base from J; bases unmatched to any gene: 5. The CDR3 contains 17 residues. CDR3 in DNA: TGTGCCAGCAGCTTAGGGGTTAGCGGGGTGAACACCGGGGAGCTGTTTTTT. It is translated as CASSLGVSGVNTGELFF.

Many counts were recorded for this clonotype. The chain combines TRBV5-6 with TRBJ2-3; TRBD1 is a possible D gene (6 bases). Germline V lookup: CDR1 SGHDT, CDR2 YYEEEE. The CDR3 length is 16 residues. V was shortened by 0 bases and J by 1 base, with 12 bases between the two germline ends. The CDR3 loop is CASSLDMGHRTDTQYF. The CDR3 DNA sequence: TGTGCCAGCAGCTTGGATATGGGACACCGCACAGATACGCAGTATTTT. Drawing the rest from reference TRBV5-6 and TRBJ2-3, the complete variable domain is DAGVTQSPTHLIKTRGQQVTLRCSPKSGHDTVSWYQQALGQGPQFIFQYYEEEERQRGNFPDRFSGHQFPNYSSELNVNALLLGDSALYLCASSLDMGHRTDTQYFGPGTRLTVL.

The sample holds many counts of this clonotype. The chain links TRBV12-3 or TRBV12-4 to TRBJ1-5, with TRBD1 identical over 7 bases. The CDR3 covers 16 residues. The V gene end was trimmed by 6 bases and the J gene end by 4 bases; junction bases not matched to a gene: 12. CDR3 DNA sequence: TGTGCCAGCAGCCCGGCCGGGAGGGGGCGGAATCAGCCCCAGCATTTT. Translation: CASSPAGRGRNQPQHF.

This clonotype was observed many times. The CDR3 is CASSYQLQNSPLHF. The CDR3 bases are TGTGCCAGCAGTTACCAGTTACAGAATTCACCCCTCCACTTT. J is TRBJ1-6 and V is TRBV6-2 or TRBV6-3; D remains ambiguous. Trimming cost V 2 bases and J 7 bases, with 9 bases left between them. Germline V CDR1 and CDR2: MNHEY, SVGEGT. The CDR3 has 14 amino acids.

This clonotype has at least ten counts. This chain joins TRBV28 and TRBJ2-7; no reliable D call. Trimming pared 3 bases from V and 4 bases from J, leaving 10 bases between. Germline V CDR1 and CDR2: MDHEN, SYDVKM. The CDR3 is 13 residues long. The chain's CDR3 is CASSFGVKYEQYV. DNA of the CDR3: TGTGCCAGCAGTTTTGGGGTGAAATACGAGCAGTACGTC.

The genes are TRBV27 and TRBJ2-7; no clear D. The V gene's germline CDR1 is MNHEY and CDR2 SMNVEV (reference sequence). Trimming took off 5 bases at V and 2 bases at J, with 10 bases between the two ends. This CDR3 contains 13 residues. Written as DNA, the CDR3 is TGTGCCAGCAGTCAAACACTGACCTACGAGCAGTACTTC. This codes for CASSQTLTYEQYF.

This clonotype was seen more than once but under ten times. The chain combines TRBV3-1 with TRBJ2-3, with TRBD2 matching over 8 bases. The germline V gene has CDR1 LGHDT and CDR2 YNNKEL (reference sequence). V shed 1 base and J 4 bases; nucleotides not matched to a gene: 4. The CDR3 totals 15 residues. The CDR3 protein is CASSQARGGADTQYF. The CDR3 coding sequence is TGTGCCAGCAGCCAAGCTCGGGGGGGAGCAGATACGCAGTATTTT.

The chain links TRBV5-1 to TRBJ2-7; D perhaps matches TRBD2 (5 bases). The CDR3 sequence is 14 residues long. V lost 0 bases and J lost 1, with 8 bases in between. Germline lookup yields CDR1 SGHRS and CDR2 YFSETQ. The CDR3 loop is CASSLVPGSYEQYV. Written as DNA, the CDR3 is TGCGCCAGCAGCTTGGTCCCGGGGTCCTACGAGCAGTACGTC.

This clonotype has ten or more counts. The CDR3 DNA reads as TGCGCCAGCAGCCCGGACATCTCTGGAAACACCATATATTTT. The encoded protein is CASSPDISGNTIYF. The rearrangement joins TRBV5-1 to TRBJ1-3, with D possibly being TRBD1 (5 bases). This CDR3 contains 14 residues. Trimming left V 4 bases short and J 0 bases short, with 8 bases between. Germline lookup yields CDR1 SGHRS and CDR2 YFSETQ.

This clonotype showed up many times. This chain connects TRBV4-1 to TRBJ1-6; possible D gene TRBD1, 5 bases. The CDR3 runs 15 residues. Per germline, CDR1 MGHRA and CDR2 YSYEKL. Trimming removed 4 bases from V and 0 bases from J, with 7 bases in between. The CDR3, as DNA: TGCGCCAGCAGCCCAGGGAGCTCCTATAATTCACCCCTCCACTTT. It is translated as CASSPGSSYNSPLHF.

This clonotype was counted ten times or more. The V call is TRBV5-6, the J call TRBJ1-5; D is unresolved. The length of the CDR3 is 14 residues. From germline, CDR1 is SGHDT and CDR2 YYEEEE. V lost 3 bases to trimming and J lost 4 bases, with 11 bases between them. CDR3 DNA: TGTGCCAGCAGCTGGGGTCGCAGTAATCAGCCCCAGCATTTT. It translates to CASSWGRSNQPQHF.

This clonotype has a handful of counts. The V call is TRBV20-1, the J call TRBJ2-4, with unresolved D. Looked up from germline, CDR1 is DFQATT and CDR2 is SNEGSKA (reference sequence). V lost 5 bases to trimming and J lost 0 bases, with 8 bases between them. The CDR3 is 13 amino acids. CDR3 nucleotide sequence: TGCAGTGCTCGACGGATAGCCAAAAACATTCAGTACTTC. Residues: CSARRIAKNIQYF.

The J gene is TRBJ2-5, the V gene TRBV7-9, with TRBD1 identical over 10 bases. Trimming took 7 bases from V and 5 from J; bases not matched to a gene: 13. The V gene's germline CDR1 is SEHNR and CDR2 FQNEAQ (reference sequence). The CDR3 is made up of 16 amino acids. This chain's CDR3 is CASNSRDRGFGETQYF. CDR3 nucleotide sequence: TGTGCCAGCAACTCCCGGGACAGGGGCTTCGGGGAGACCCAGTACTTC.

This clonotype has a count of ten or more. The CDR3 DNA follows: TGTGCCAGCAGTTACGCCCTCGGACTCCCTGGAAACACCATATATTTT. This codes for CASSYALGLPGNTIYF. The chain uses TRBV6-5 and TRBJ1-3; D is unclear. V dropped 2 bases and J dropped 2 bases, with 13 bases sitting between them. There are 16 residues in the CDR3. Per the germline V gene, CDR1 is MNHEY and CDR2 is SVGAGI.

This clonotype was observed at least ten times. The J gene is TRBJ2-5, the V gene TRBV6-5; possible D gene TRBD2, 6 bases. CDR3 length: 13 residues. Between the trimmed V and J ends, which lost 8 bases and 2 bases, there was a span of 12 bases. Germline V CDR1 and CDR2: MNHEY, SVGAGI. This CDR3 is CASSSGLQETQYF. In nucleotides, the CDR3 is TGTGCCAGCTCCTCGGGACTGCAAGAGACCCAGTACTTC.